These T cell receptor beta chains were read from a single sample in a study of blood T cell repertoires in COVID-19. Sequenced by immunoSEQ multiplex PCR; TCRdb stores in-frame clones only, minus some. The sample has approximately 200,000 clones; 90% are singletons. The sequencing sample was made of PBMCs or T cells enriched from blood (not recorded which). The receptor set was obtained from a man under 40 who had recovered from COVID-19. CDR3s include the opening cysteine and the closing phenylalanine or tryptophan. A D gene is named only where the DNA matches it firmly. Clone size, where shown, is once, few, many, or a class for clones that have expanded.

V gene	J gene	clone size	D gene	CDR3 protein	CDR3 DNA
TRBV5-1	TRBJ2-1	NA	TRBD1	CASSLLRQGNEQFF	TGCGCCAGCAGCTTGCTACGACAGGGCAATGAGCAGTTCTTC
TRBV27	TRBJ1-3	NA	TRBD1	CASGTGLNTIYF	TGTGCCAGCGGGACAGGGTTGAACACCATATATTTT
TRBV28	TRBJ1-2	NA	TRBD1	CASSFRTGAPSGYTF	TGTGCCAGCAGTTTTAGGACAGGAGCCCCCTCTGGCTACACCTTC
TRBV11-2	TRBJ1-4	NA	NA	CASAKGGSGNEKLFF	TGTGCCAGCGCTAAGGGGGGGTCGGGTAATGAAAAACTGTTTTTT
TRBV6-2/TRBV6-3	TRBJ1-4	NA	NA	CASSYSPGGLNEKLFF	TGTGCCAGCAGTTACTCGCCCGGAGGCCTTAATGAAAAACTGTTTTTT
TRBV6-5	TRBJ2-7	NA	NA	CASAQYEQYF	TGTGCCAGCGCTCAGTACGAGCAGTACTTC
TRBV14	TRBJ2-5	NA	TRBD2	CASSQLAGDRETQYF	TGTGCCAGCAGCCAACTAGCGGGAGATCGAGAGACCCAGTACTTC
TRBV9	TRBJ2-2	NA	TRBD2	CASSVAAGDGGELFF	TGTGCCAGCAGCGTAGCAGCGGGAGATGGCGGGGAGCTGTTTTTT
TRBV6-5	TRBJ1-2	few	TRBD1	CASSYSQGAGGGYTF	TGTGCCAGCAGTTACTCGCAGGGGGCGGGTGGTGGCTACACCTTC
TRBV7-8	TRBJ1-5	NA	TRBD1	CASSLVQGEGNQPQHF	TGTGCCAGCAGCTTAGTTCAGGGGGAGGGCAATCAGCCCCAGCATTTT
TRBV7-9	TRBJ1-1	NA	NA	CASSLAWGETEAFF	TGTGCCAGCAGCTTAGCGTGGGGGGAAACTGAAGCTTTCTTT
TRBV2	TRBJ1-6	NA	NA	CASSDKEARNSPLHF	TGTGCCAGCAGTGATAAGGAGGCCCGGAATTCACCCCTCCACTTT
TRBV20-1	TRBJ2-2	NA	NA	CSASKERGTRELFF	TGCAGTGCTAGTAAGGAAAGGGGGACCCGGGAGCTGTTTTTT
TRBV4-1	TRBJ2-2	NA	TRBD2	CASSQDKTSGYTGELFF	TGCGCCAGCAGCCAAGATAAGACTAGCGGATACACCGGGGAGCTGTTTTTT
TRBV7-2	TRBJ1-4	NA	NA	CASSLVRGEKLFF	TGTGCCAGCAGCTTAGTTAGGGGAGAAAAACTGTTTTTT
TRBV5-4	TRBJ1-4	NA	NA	CASSLVAGGNEKLFF	TGTGCCAGCAGCTTGGTAGCAGGAGGGAATGAAAAACTGTTTTTT
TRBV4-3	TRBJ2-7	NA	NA	CASSQGYGGSYEQYF	TGCGCCAGCAGCCAAGGTTATGGGGGGTCTTACGAGCAGTACTTC
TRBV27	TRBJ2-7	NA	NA	CASSSRYEQYF	TGTGCCAGCAGTTCTAGGTACGAGCAGTACTTC
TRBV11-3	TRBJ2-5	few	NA	CASSLGQQETQYF	TGTGCCAGCAGCTTAGGACAGCAAGAGACCCAGTACTTC
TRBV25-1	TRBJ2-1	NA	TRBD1	CASTGTDPYNEQFF	TGTGCCAGCACCGGGACAGACCCCTACAATGAGCAGTTCTTC
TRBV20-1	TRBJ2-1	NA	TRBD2	CSAGGGEQFF	TGCAGTGCTGGCGGGGGTGAGCAGTTCTTC
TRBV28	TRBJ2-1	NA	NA	CASSSPAGARWEQFF	TGTGCCAGCAGTTCCCCCGCGGGGGCCAGGTGGGAGCAGTTCTTC
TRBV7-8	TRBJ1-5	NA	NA	CASSLAQGYSNQPQHF	TGTGCCAGCAGCTTAGCGCAGGGCTATAGCAATCAGCCCCAGCATTTT
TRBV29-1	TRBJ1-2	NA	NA	CSVGGEYGYTF	TGCAGCGTTGGTGGAGAGTATGGCTACACCTTC
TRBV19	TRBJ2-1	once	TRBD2	CASSRLAGLTANEQFF	TGTGCCAGTAGCAGATTAGCGGGACTCACAGCCAATGAGCAGTTCTTC
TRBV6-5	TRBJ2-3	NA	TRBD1	CASSYSGTGVTDTQYF	TGTGCCAGCAGTTATTCCGGGACAGGGGTCACAGATACGCAGTATTTT
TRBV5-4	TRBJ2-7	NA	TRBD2	CASSLEASGAHEQYF	TGTGCCAGCAGCTTGGAGGCTAGCGGGGCGCACGAGCAGTACTTC
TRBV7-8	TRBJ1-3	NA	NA	CASSWLSSSSGNTIYF	TGTGCCAGCAGCTGGTTGTCGAGTAGCTCTGGAAACACCATATATTTT
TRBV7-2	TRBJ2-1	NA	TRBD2	CASSFDSGSLNEQFF	TGTGCCAGCAGCTTTGATAGCGGGAGCCTCAATGAGCAGTTCTTC
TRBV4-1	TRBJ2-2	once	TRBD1	CASSPSAGGYTGELFF	TGCGCCAGCAGCCCATCCGCAGGGGGTTACACCGGGGAGCTGTTTTTT
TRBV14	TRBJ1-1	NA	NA	CASSRIRGGRNTEAFF	TGTGCCAGCAGCCGCATCAGGGGCGGGAGGAACACTGAAGCTTTCTTT
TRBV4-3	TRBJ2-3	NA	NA	CASSLRSEGDTQYF	TGCGCCAGCAGCCTTCGCTCAGAGGGAGATACGCAGTATTTT
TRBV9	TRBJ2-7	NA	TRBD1	CASSVAGTDSYEQYF	TGTGCCAGCAGCGTAGCCGGGACAGACTCCTACGAGCAGTACTTC
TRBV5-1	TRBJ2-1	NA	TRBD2	CATNSRGGNEQFF	TGCGCCACAAATTCACGGGGGGGCAATGAGCAGTTCTTC
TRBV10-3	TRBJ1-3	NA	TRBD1	CAISGTGSGNTIYF	TGTGCCATCAGTGGGACAGGCTCTGGAAACACCATATATTTT
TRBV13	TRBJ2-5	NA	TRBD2	CASSLATSGGAETQYF	TGTGCCAGCAGCTTAGCTACTAGCGGGGGGGCGGAGACCCAGTACTTC
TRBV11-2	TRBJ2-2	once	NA	CASSLANTGELFF	TGTGCCAGCAGCTTAGCCAATACCGGGGAGCTGTTTTTT
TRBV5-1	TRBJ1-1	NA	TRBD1	CASSPAEAGGVTEAFF	TGCGCCAGCAGCCCAGCGGAGGCAGGGGGCGTCACTGAAGCTTTCTTT
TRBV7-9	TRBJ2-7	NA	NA	CASSFSSYEQYF	TGTGCCAGCAGTTTCAGCTCCTACGAGCAGTACTTC